One T cell receptor (beta chain) is described in this entry. The sample belongs to a study of blood T cell repertoires in COVID-19. Overall study: Italy, Spain and the United States were the sources of the convalescent and acute COVID-19 samples.

Losses at the gene ends were 4 bases for V and 4 bases for J; bases not matched to a gene: 6. This CDR3 has 14 amino acids. Germline assignment: CDR1 MNHEY and CDR2 SMNVEV (reference sequence). Enrolled through a virtual design, the participants were between roughly 18 and 95 years of age and came from roughly 22 US areas. Among Cohort 3 donors, those recovered had two negative PCRs, clearance, or symptom resolution. In the authors' workflow: Amplified reference gene primers provided the basis for estimating nucleated cell counts. Profiling relied on immunoSEQ multiplex PCR, and the TCRdb table lists in-frame clones only, not all of them. That table furnishes V, J and clone size, whereas the DNA furnished D and trimming. The sample consists of under 300,000 clones, approximately 84% of them appearing once.

The chain has TRBV27 and TRBJ1-1, with TRBD1 matching 7 bases. The clonotype comes from a man between 18 and 29 years old who had recovered from COVID-19. What was sequenced was PBMCs or T cells enriched from blood (not recorded which). CDR3 nucleotides: TGTGCCAGCAGTTCAGGGGGGCCTGGCACTGAAGCTTTCTTT. Its translation: CASSSGGPGTEAFF.